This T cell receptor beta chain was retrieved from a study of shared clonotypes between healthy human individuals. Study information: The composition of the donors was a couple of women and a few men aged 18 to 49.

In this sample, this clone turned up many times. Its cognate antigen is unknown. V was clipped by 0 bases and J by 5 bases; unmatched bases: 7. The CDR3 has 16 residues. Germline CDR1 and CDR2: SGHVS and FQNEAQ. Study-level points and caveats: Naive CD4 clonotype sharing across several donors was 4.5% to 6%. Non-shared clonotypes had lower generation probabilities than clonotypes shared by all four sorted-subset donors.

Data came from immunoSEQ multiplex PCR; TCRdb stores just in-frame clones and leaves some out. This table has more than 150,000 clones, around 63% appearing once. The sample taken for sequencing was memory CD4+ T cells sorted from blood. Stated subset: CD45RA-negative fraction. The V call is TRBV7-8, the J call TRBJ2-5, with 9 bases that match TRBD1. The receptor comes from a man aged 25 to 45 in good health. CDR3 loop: CASSLATGGAGETQYF. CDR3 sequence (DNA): TGTGCCAGCAGCTTAGCAACAGGGGGCGCGGGGGAGACCCAGTACTTC.